This T cell receptor beta chain was identified during a study of blood T cell repertoires in COVID-19. Study summary: Acute-phase and convalescent COVID-19 samples originated in the United States, Italy and Spain. Sample material is recorded as cDNA or gDNA derived from T cells, B-cell-depleted T cells, or PBMCs.

Authors' methods: Amplification of reference gene primers was used by the study to estimate nucleated cell counts. Sequencing was performed with immunoSEQ multiplex PCR; in TCRdb, only in-frame clones are kept and a portion is missing. D and trimming were read from the DNA, whereas the V and J calls and clone size are those reported in that table. The sample includes roughly 83,000 clones, around 87% of them seen just once. CDR1 and CDR2 (germline): MRHNA, SNTAGT. The CDR3 length is 17 residues. With V trimmed by 2 bases and J by 6 bases, 13 bases remained unmatched. V gene TRBV6-4 combines with J gene TRBJ2-1, with 7 bases identical to TRBD2. The sample consisted of peripheral blood. The clonotype comes from an elderly man with active or convalescent COVID-19. This CDR3 is CASSDGTGGFGRNEQFF. Written as DNA, the CDR3 is TGTGCCAGCAGTGACGGTACGGGGGGTTTCGGCCGCAATGAGCAGTTCTTC.